This TCR beta chain was retrieved from a study of blood T cell repertoires in COVID-19. Study-wide context: Samples of COVID-19 (acute and convalescent) were obtained from the United States, Italy and Spain.

This clone showed up just a few times. Trimming cost V 1 base and J 6 bases, with 10 bases left between them. This CDR3 region has 13 residues. Germline CDR1 and CDR2: LGHDT and YNNKEL (reference sequence). In Cohort 3, a recovered donor had either two negative PCRs, clearance, or symptom resolution. As originally analysed: Counts of nucleated cells, estimated from reference gene primer amplification, were obtained. Clones were read by immunoSEQ multiplex PCR, and TCRdb kept only the in-frame ones, dropping some. V and J calls and clone size come straight from that table; D and trimming were deduced from the DNA. The sample gives hundreds of thousands of clones, over 75% of which show up once; 0.75% to 1% is in the top ten.

The sequencing input was PBMCs or T cells enriched from blood (not recorded which). The chain joins TRBV3-1 (or the pseudogene TRBV3-2) to TRBJ2-7, with a possible D match to TRBD1 (5 bases). This clonotype was obtained from a woman younger than 45 who had recovered from COVID-19. Written as DNA, the CDR3 is TGTGCCAGCAGCCAAGTCCTAGGGGTCGAGCAGTACTTC. Protein sequence: CASSQVLGVEQYF.